The next 21 T cell receptor beta chains were all read from a single sample in a study of blood T cell repertoires in COVID-19. The method was immunoSEQ multiplex PCR; TCRdb's version includes in-frame clones alone and lacks a portion of them. The table shows more than 300,000 clones, with 86% occurring only once. What was sequenced was peripheral blood. The receptors here all came from a woman aged 45-59 years with acute or convalescent COVID-19.

J is TRBJ1-6 and V is TRBV2; the D gene is possibly TRBD1 (5 bases). This CDR3 spans 15 amino acids. The germline V and J ends were trimmed by 4 bases and 5 bases, with 12 bases remaining between them. Germline loops: CDR1 SNHLY, CDR2 FYNNEI. CDR3 nucleotides: TGTGCCAGCAGTGTTGACAGCGTCAATAATTCACCCCTCCACTTT. The encoded protein is CASSVDSVNNSPLHF.

The DNA for the CDR3 is TGTGCCAGCAGCCACCGGGACAGTCGGTACGAGCAGTACTTC. Protein sequence: CASSHRDSRYEQYF. This chain uses TRBV7-9 with TRBJ2-7; 7 bases map to TRBD1. J lost 4 bases, V lost 5 bases, and 8 bases had no gene match. The CDR3 extends over 14 amino acids. CDR1 SEHNR and CDR2 FQNEAQ come from the germline V gene (reference sequence). The full variable domain, completed using reference TRBV7-9 and TRBJ2-7, is DTGVSQNPRHKITKRGQNVTFRCDPISEHNRLYWYRQTLGQGPEFLTYFQNEAQLEKSRLLSDRFSAERPKGSFSTLEIQRTEQGDSAMYLCASSHRDSRYEQYFGPGTRLTVT.

V is TRBV7-6 and J is TRBJ2-1; the match to TRBD1 covers 8 bases. The V and J ends lost 7 bases and 1 base, in that order; junction bases with no gene match: 3. CDR1 and CDR2 (germline): SGHVS, FNYEAQ. The CDR3 is 14 amino acids. This CDR3 is CASTQGASYNEQFF. The CDR3 DNA is TGTGCCAGCACCCAGGGGGCATCCTACAATGAGCAGTTCTTC.

The chain recombines TRBV11-2 with TRBJ2-7; D remains unclear. V lost 7 bases and J 2 bases, leaving 15 bases between the germline ends. Germline-derived CDR1 and CDR2 are SGHAT and FQNNGV. This CDR3 region has 14 residues. CDR3 sequence: CASTPLEITYEQYF. In DNA, the CDR3 is TGTGCCAGCACCCCGTTGGAGATTACCTACGAGCAGTACTTC.

The chain uses TRBV27 and TRBJ1-1; TRBD1 agrees at 12 bases. The CDR3 contains 16 residues. CDR1 and CDR2 (germline): MNHEY, SMNVEV (reference sequence). J was trimmed by 6 bases and V by 8 bases; bases with no gene match: 13. The CDR3 region is CASFGWGQGAPAEAFF. The CDR3 nucleotides are TGTGCCAGCTTTGGGTGGGGACAGGGGGCGCCTGCTGAAGCTTTCTTT.

The chain combines TRBV7-2 with TRBJ1-5; D is ambiguous. The germline CDR1 and CDR2 sequences are SGHTA and FQGNSA. V was trimmed by 3 bases and J by 0 bases, leaving 12 bases between them. The CDR3 is made up of 16 amino acids. For the CDR3, the DNA is TGTGCCAGCAGCTTTGCGGGCCGATATAGCAATCAGCCCCAGCATTTT. Amino acids: CASSFAGRYSNQPQHF.

The chain joins TRBV24-1 to TRBJ2-3, with 9 bases aligning to TRBD1. The CDR3 has 15 residues. V shed 2 bases and J 4 bases; nucleotides not matched to a gene: 3. Germline V gives CDR1 KGHDR, CDR2 SFDVKD. The CDR3 sequence: CATSDWDRAADTQYF. The CDR3 coding sequence is TGTGCCACCAGTGATTGGGACAGGGCCGCAGATACGCAGTATTTT.

This chain connects TRBV12-3 or TRBV12-4 to TRBJ1-2, with D perhaps TRBD1 (6 bases). V was shortened by 6 bases and J by 2 bases, with 10 bases between the two germline ends. The CDR3 is 13 residues long. This CDR3 is CASSVGQNYGYTF. The CDR3 nucleotides read TGTGCCAGCAGCGTTGGACAGAACTATGGCTACACCTTC.

The V and J genes are TRBV28 and TRBJ1-6; D gene uncertain. Germline-derived CDR1 and CDR2 are MDHEN and SYDVKM. The germline V and J ends were trimmed by 8 bases and 0 bases, with 8 bases remaining between them. The CDR3 extends over 14 amino acids. The CDR3 region is CASVFSSYNSPLHF. The CDR3, as DNA: TGTGCCAGCGTATTCAGCTCCTATAATTCACCCCTCCACTTT.

This clone was detected a few times. The chain is built from TRBV5-6 and TRBJ1-1, with D possibly TRBD1 on 6 matching bases. Trimming pared 3 bases from V and 10 bases from J, leaving 16 bases between. Germline values: CDR1 SGHDT, CDR2 YYEEEE. The length of the CDR3 is 13 residues. The CDR3 DNA is TGTGCCAGCAGCTCCCTACAGGGCTCTGGAGCTTTCTTT. Translation gives CASSSLQGSGAFF.

This chain links TRBV3-1 (or the pseudogene TRBV3-2) with TRBJ2-4; TRBD2 might be the D (5 bases). Trimming cost V 5 bases and J 0 bases, with 17 bases left between them. This CDR3 has 17 residues. Looked up from germline, CDR1 is LGHDT and CDR2 is YNNKEL (reference sequence). CDR3 coding DNA: TGTGCCAGCAGCGTATACCCGGGAAATCTAGCCAAAAACATTCAGTACTTC. It codes for CASSVYPGNLAKNIQYF.

This rearrangement joins TRBV5-4 to TRBJ2-1; 14 nucleotides match TRBD2. Germline V gene sequence: CDR1 SGHNT, CDR2 YYREEE (reference sequence). Losses at the gene ends were 2 bases for V and 7 bases for J; bases not matched to a gene: 2. The CDR3 is 15 amino acids. The DNA of the CDR3 is TGTGCCAGCAGCTTTGGACTAGCGGGAGGTAATGAGCAGTTCTTC. Its translation is CASSFGLAGGNEQFF.

The chain uses TRBV28 and TRBJ2-2; TRBD2 agrees at 13 bases. The CDR3 totals 18 residues. Germline assignment: CDR1 MDHEN and CDR2 SYDVKM. The J segment lost 8 bases and the V segment lost 5 bases, leaving 14 bases of the junction unmatched. Here the CDR3 reads CASSIGLAGVVTVGELFF. The CDR3 nucleotides read TGTGCCAGCAGTATTGGACTAGCGGGAGTGGTGACAGTTGGGGAGCTGTTTTTT. Looking up the rest from reference TRBV28 and TRBJ2-2 gives the full variable domain: DVKVTQSSRYLVKRTGEKVFLECVQDMDHENMFWYRQDPGLGLRLIYFSYDVKMKEKGDIPEGYSVSREKKERFSLILESASTNQTSMYLCASSIGLAGVVTVGELFFGEGSRLTVL.

The V gene is TRBV28, the J gene TRBJ2-5; 7 bases fit TRBD1. V dropped 4 bases and J dropped 4; count of bases not matched to a gene: 0. Germline V gives CDR1 MDHEN, CDR2 SYDVKM. The CDR3 has 12 amino acids. The CDR3 sequence is CASSSGGETQYF. The CDR3, as DNA: TGTGCCAGCAGTTCAGGGGGAGAGACCCAGTACTTC.

The chain carries TRBV3-1 (or the pseudogene TRBV3-2) and TRBJ2-5; 11 bases agree with TRBD1. CDR1 LGHDT and CDR2 YNNKEL come from the germline V gene (reference sequence). V shed 0 bases, J shed 4 bases, and the junction held 7 bases outside the gene matches. The CDR3 loop spans 17 amino acids. The CDR3 nucleotides read TGTGCCAGCAGCCAAGATTGGACAGGGGGCGCACGAGAGACCCAGTACTTC. It specifies CASSQDWTGGARETQYF.

J is TRBJ1-5 and V is TRBV23-1; the D is unclear. TRBV23-1 is placed among ORFs of uncertain function. This CDR3 spans 13 amino acids. With 7 bases removed from V and 3 bases from J, the gap between germline ends came to 10 bases. The CDR3 protein is CASTGEDNQPQHF. In nucleotides, the CDR3 is TGCGCCAGCACCGGGGAAGACAATCAGCCCCAGCATTTT.

The count of this clone is one. The genes are TRBV7-8 and TRBJ2-2; 10 bases map to TRBD2. Trimming removed 3 bases from V and 7 bases from J; junction bases left unmatched: 2. There are 14 residues in the CDR3. Germline V gives CDR1 SGHVS, CDR2 FQNEAQ. The CDR3 DNA follows: TGTGCCAGCAGCTTTTCTAGCGGGAGCGGGGAGCTGTTTTTT. Encoded protein: CASSFSSGSGELFF.

The chain couples TRBV5-1 to TRBJ1-2, with 8 positions matching TRBD1. J lost 4 bases, V lost 0 bases, and 5 bases had no gene match. From germline, CDR1 is SGHRS and CDR2 YFSETQ. The CDR3 has 15 amino acids. DNA of the CDR3: TGCGCCAGCAGCTTGGCGACAGGGGACGGCTATGGCTACACCTTC. Translation: CASSLATGDGYGYTF.

Regarding this clone: Other DNA sequences from this sample encode an identical CDR3 as well. The chain uses TRBV3-1 (or the pseudogene TRBV3-2) and TRBJ2-7, with D maybe TRBD2 (5 bases). V was trimmed by 3 bases and J by 4 bases, leaving 7 bases between them. This CDR3 has 12 residues. CDR1 LGHDT and CDR2 YNNKEL come from the germline V gene (reference sequence). The chain's CDR3 is CASSQSGYEQYF. CDR3 coding DNA: TGTGCCAGCAGCCAGAGCGGTTACGAGCAGTACTTC.

This chain uses TRBV28 with TRBJ2-5; 9 nucleotides agree with TRBD1. From germline, CDR1 is MDHEN and CDR2 SYDVKM. J lost 0 bases, V lost 7 bases, and 21 bases had no gene match. The CDR3 has 20 residues. CDR3 protein: CASTGTYRDRAPGHQETQYF. In nucleotides, the CDR3 is TGTGCCAGCACCGGAACCTACCGGGACAGGGCCCCCGGGCACCAAGAGACCCAGTACTTC.

The genes are TRBV27 and TRBJ2-7; no clear D gene. CDR3 size: 14 residues. Germline CDR1 and CDR2: MNHEY and SMNVEV (reference sequence). V shed 3 bases and J shed 0 bases, with 9 bases lying between them. CDR3 amino acids: CASSLQWSSYEQYF. CDR3 sequence (DNA): TGTGCCAGCAGTTTGCAGTGGAGCTCCTACGAGCAGTACTTC.